This T cell receptor (beta chain) was retrieved from a study of OX40 agonist ivuxolimab in advanced cancers. About the full investigation: Ivuxolimab was a fully human IgG2 agonistic monoclonal antibody targeting the costimulatory receptor OX40 (CD134). In the dose-escalation cohort, 70% to 85% of patients were male, and the mean age was roughly 60 years, with a range of roughly 20 to 85. Of the 52 patients in dose escalation, 19 had hepatocellular carcinoma, some 15 had melanoma, 9 had renal cell carcinoma and 9 had head and neck cancer. Peripheral TCRbeta sequencing aimed to test whether ivuxolimab altered TCR sequence diversity and caused clonal T-cell expansion. Partial responses occurred in three dose-escalation patients, of whom one had hepatocellular carcinoma and two had cutaneous melanoma. Intravenous ivuxolimab was administered to patients every 2 weeks at six dose levels: 0.01, 0.1, 0.3, 1.5, 3 and 10 mg/kg. The paper reports the monotherapy dose-escalation portion (N of about 50 patients) of the phase I ivuxolimab trial. Patients were allowed to have had prior anti-PD-1, anti-PD-L1 or anti-CTLA-4 therapy, and approximately 40% of the dose-escalation patients had previously received checkpoint inhibitors.

The trial excluded patients who had a history of autoimmune disease or who were on systemic immunosuppression. In every dose cohort, peripheral blood was drawn for TCR sequencing at baseline, cycle 4 day 1, and cycle 7 day 1. The samples were taken from a phase I, first-in-human, multicenter, open-label dose-escalation trial of ivuxolimab. Adults with locally advanced or metastatic melanoma, renal cell, hepatocellular, or head and neck squamous cell carcinoma were enrolled in the trial. Before TCR sequencing, CD4+ T cells and CD8+ T cells from peripheral blood were sorted into separate populations. Relative to germline, V is 4 bases shorter and J is 3 bases shorter, with 15 bases between their ends. Counted from cysteine to phenylalanine, this CDR3 has 15 amino acids. Solely the CDR3 DNA is kept, with 45 bases framed from the first base. According to the germline V gene (reference sequence), CDR1 reads LNHDA and CDR2 reads SQIVND.

A word on this clone: What this receptor recognizes is not known. No base qualities exist here, and no much larger clone lies one base off it.

Genomic DNA was extracted from sorted cells for sequencing of the TCRbeta CDR3 region. The immunoSEQ Assay was used to sequence the TCRbeta CDR3 regions. This immuneACCESS table, as held by TCRdb, lists in-frame sequences with V and J called but not all clones. Of the missing ones, under half trace to an unresolved V gene in checked studies; the others have no known cause. The sample profile shows roughly 56,000 clones; 80% to 90% of them were found once. The leading ten clones occupy roughly 4.5% of the sample. The paper as a whole reports these results and caveats: In the 0.1-3.0 mg/kg groups, partial responders were among the patients with the lowest normalized peripheral clonal expansion, particularly in CD8+ T cells. Low levels of normalized T-cell clonal expansion were also seen in some patients who did not respond. Antigen specificity was not determined for the clonally expanded peripheral T cells. After ivuxolimab, more expanded clones were found on average in CD8+ T cells than in CD4+ T cells. At doses from 0.1 to 3.0 mg/kg, clonal expansion was seen in both CD4+ and CD8+ blood T cells between baseline and week 6.

This receptor chain uses TRBV19 and TRBJ1-1; the D gene remains uncertain. The sequence was collected from an adult with an advanced solid tumor such as melanoma, head and neck, liver or kidney cancer. The starting material was CD4+ or CD8+ T cells sorted from blood, obtained in a trial of the OX40 agonist ivuxolimab. The CDR3 reads as follows: CASSTPAPYDTEAFF. The base sequence is TGTGCCAGTAGTACCCCGGCGCCATACGACACTGAAGCTTTCTTT.